The T cell receptor beta chain described here comes from a study of patients and donors after allogeneic stem cell transplantation. J lost 12 bases, V lost 4 bases, and 3 bases had no gene match. Germline CDR1 reads ENHRY; CDR2 reads SYGVKD. This CDR3 comprises 11 residues. TCRdb used MiXCR to reprocess the RT-PCR reads, holding one entry per CDR3 protein. The repertoire holds a few hundred thousand distinct CDR3 sequences, with roughly an eighth as singletons. Material: blood, either unsorted or a sorted T cell fraction (not recorded which). The clonotype was recovered from a human donor who was either an allogeneic HSCT recipient or a stem cell or donor lymphocyte infusion donor (not recorded which). It is not recorded whose cells these are; they may come from a transplant donor. The rearrangement uses TRBV10-3 and TRBJ2-3; TRBD2 agrees at 8 bases. The CDR3: CAISGSGSQYF. DNA for the CDR3: TGTGCCATCAGTGGAAGCGGGAGCCAGTATTTT.